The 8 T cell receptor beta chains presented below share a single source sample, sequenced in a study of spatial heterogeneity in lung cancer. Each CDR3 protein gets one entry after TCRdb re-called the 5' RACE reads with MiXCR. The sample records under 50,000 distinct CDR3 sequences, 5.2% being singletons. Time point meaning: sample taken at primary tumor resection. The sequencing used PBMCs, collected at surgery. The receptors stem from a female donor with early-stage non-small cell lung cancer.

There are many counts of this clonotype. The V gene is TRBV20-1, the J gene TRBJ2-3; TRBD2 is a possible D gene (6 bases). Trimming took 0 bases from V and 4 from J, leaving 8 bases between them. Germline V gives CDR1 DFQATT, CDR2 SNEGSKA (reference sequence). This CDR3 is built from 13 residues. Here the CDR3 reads CSARDSGADTQYF. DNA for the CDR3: TGCAGTGCTAGAGATTCGGGAGCAGATACGCAGTATTTT.

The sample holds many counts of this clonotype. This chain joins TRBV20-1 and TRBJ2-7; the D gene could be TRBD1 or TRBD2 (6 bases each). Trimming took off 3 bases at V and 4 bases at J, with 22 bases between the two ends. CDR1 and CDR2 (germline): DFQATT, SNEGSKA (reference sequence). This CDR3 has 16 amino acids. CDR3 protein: CSASVLGGTPGYEQYF. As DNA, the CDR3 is TGCAGTGCTAGTGTCCTAGGGGGGACTCCGGGATACGAGCAGTACTTC.

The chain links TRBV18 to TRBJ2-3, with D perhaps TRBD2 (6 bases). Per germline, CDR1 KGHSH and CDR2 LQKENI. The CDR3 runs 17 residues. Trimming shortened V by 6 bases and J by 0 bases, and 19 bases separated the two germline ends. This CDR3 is CASSPLAGPTSTDTQYF. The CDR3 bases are TGTGCCAGCTCGCCCTTGGCGGGGCCGACTAGCACAGATACGCAGTATTTT. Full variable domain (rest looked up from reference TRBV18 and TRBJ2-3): NAGVMQNPRHLVRRRGQEARLRCSPMKGHSHVYWYRQLPEEGLKFMVYLQKENIIDESGMPKERFSAEFPKEGPSILRIQQVVRGDSAAYFCASSPLAGPTSTDTQYFGPGTRLTVL.

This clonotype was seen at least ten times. The CDR3 loop reads CASSLGQSAYEQYF. CDR3 nucleotide sequence: TGTGCCAGCAGCCTCGGACAGTCTGCCTACGAGCAGTACTTC. This chain links TRBV11-2 with TRBJ2-7, with a weak D call TRBD1 (6 bases). V shed 5 bases and J shed 2 bases, with 13 bases lying between them. The germline CDR1 and CDR2 sequences are SGHAT and FQNNGV. This CDR3 region has 14 residues. The whole variable domain, filled in from reference TRBV11-2 and TRBJ2-7, reads EAGVAQSPRYKIIEKRQSVAFWCNPISGHATLYWYQQILGQGPKLLIQFQNNGVVDDSQLPKDRFSAERLKGVDSTLKIQPAKLEDSAVYLCASSLGQSAYEQYFGPGTRLTVT.

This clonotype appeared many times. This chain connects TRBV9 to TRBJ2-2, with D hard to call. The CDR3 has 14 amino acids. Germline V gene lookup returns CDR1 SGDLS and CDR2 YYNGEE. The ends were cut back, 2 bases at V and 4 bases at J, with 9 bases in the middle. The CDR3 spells CASSVYTSTGELFF. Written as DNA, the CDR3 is TGTGCCAGCAGCGTTTATACTTCCACCGGGGAGCTGTTTTTT. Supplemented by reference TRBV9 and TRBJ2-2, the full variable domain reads DSGVTQTPKHLITATGQRVTLRCSPRSGDLSVYWYQQSLDQGLQFLIQYYNGEERAKGNILERFSAQQFPDLHSELNLSSLELGDSALYFCASSVYTSTGELFFGEGSRLTVL.

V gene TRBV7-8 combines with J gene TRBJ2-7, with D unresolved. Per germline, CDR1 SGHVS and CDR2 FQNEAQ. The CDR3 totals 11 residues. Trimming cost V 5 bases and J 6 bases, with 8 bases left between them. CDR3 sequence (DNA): TGTGCCAGCAGCCACACTGGCGAGCAGTACTTC. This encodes CASSHTGEQYF. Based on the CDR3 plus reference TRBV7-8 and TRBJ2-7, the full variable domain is GAGVSQSPRYKVAKRGQDVALRCDPISGHVSLFWYQQALGQGPEFLTYFQNEAQLDKSGLPSDRFFAERPEGSVSTLKIQRTQQEDSAVYLCASSHTGEQYFGPGTRLTVT.

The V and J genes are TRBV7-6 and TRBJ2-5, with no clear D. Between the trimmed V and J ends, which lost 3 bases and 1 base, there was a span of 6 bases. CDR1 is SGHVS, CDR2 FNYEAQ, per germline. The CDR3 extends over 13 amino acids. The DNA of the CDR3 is TGTGCCAGCAGCTTTCTCTCCCAAGAGACCCAGTACTTC. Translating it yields CASSFLSQETQYF.

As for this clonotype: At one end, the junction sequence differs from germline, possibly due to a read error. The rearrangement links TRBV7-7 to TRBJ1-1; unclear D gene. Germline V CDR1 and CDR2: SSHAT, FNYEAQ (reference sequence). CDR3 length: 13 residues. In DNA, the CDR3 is TGTGCTAGCAGCCAAAACAAGAACACTGAAGCTTTCTTT. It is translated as CASSQNKNTEAFF.